Below are 23 T cell receptor beta chains sequenced from a single sample in a study of OX40 agonist ivuxolimab in advanced cancers. Libraries came from the immunoSEQ multiplex PCR assay. TCRdb mirrors the immuneACCESS table, restricted to in-frame sequences. Some clones are absent from its copies; in checked studies, under half trace to an unresolved V gene, and the reason for the others is unknown. This sample is represented by roughly 56,000 clones; less than 85% of them were singletons. The top ten hold over 3% of the sample. Here the sequenced sample was CD4+ or CD8+ T cells sorted from blood, taken in a trial of the OX40 agonist ivuxolimab. These receptors were taken from an adult with an advanced solid tumor such as melanoma, head and neck, liver or kidney cancer.

This chain connects TRBV19 to TRBJ2-1; TRBD2 matches at 13 bases. The ends lost 7 bases at V and 5 bases at J; junction bases unmatched: 5. CDR3 size: 15 residues. Germline assignment: CDR1 LNHDA and CDR2 SQIVND (reference sequence). CDR3 residues: CASTMGLAGNNEQFF. The CDR3 DNA follows: TGTGCCAGTACCATGGGACTAGCGGGAAACAATGAGCAGTTCTTC. The variable domain in full, with the rest retrieved from reference TRBV19 and TRBJ2-1, is DGGITQSPKYLFRKEGQNVTLSCEQNLNHDAMYWYRQDPGQGLRLIYYSQIVNDFQKGDIAEGYSVSREKKESFPLTVTSAQKNPTAFYLCASTMGLAGNNEQFFGPGTRLTVL.

This clone was counted only a few times. This rearrangement joins TRBV27 to TRBJ1-5; no firm D call. The CDR3 has 14 residues. The germline V and J ends were trimmed by 0 bases and 2 bases, with 5 bases remaining between them. Germline V gene lookup returns CDR1 MNHEY and CDR2 SMNVEV (reference sequence). This CDR3 is CASSLSQGNQPQHF. DNA of the CDR3: TGTGCCAGCAGTTTATCTCAAGGCAATCAGCCCCAGCATTTT.

The gene calls are TRBV4-1 and TRBJ2-1; 9 nucleotides agree with TRBD2. J lost 1 base, V lost 4 bases, and 5 bases had no gene match. Per germline, CDR1 MGHRA and CDR2 YSYEKL. The CDR3 is 16 amino acids. The CDR3 sequence: CASSLQTSGSYNEQFF. The CDR3 DNA reads as TGCGCCAGCAGCCTGCAGACTAGCGGATCCTACAATGAGCAGTTCTTC.

This clone was seen a handful of times. The V call is TRBV5-1, the J call TRBJ1-4, with TRBD1 matching 7 bases. Germline loops: CDR1 SGHRS, CDR2 YFSETQ. The CDR3 consists of 15 residues. V dropped 4 bases and J dropped 7; count of bases not matched to a gene: 10. CDR3 nucleotides: TGCGCCAGCAGCGTCCAACAGGGGACGGGTGAAAAACTGTTTTTT. Amino acid sequence: CASSVQQGTGEKLFF.

The chain recombines TRBV15 with TRBJ1-2; D may be TRBD1 (5 bases). Trimming left V 0 bases short and J 3 bases short, with 23 bases between. The CDR3 is made up of 19 amino acids. Germline V CDR1 and CDR2: LNHNV, YYDKDF (reference sequence). The CDR3 reads CATSREKFVSWQGYYGYTF. The CDR3, as DNA: TGTGCCACCAGCAGAGAAAAGTTTGTAAGCTGGCAGGGATACTATGGCTACACCTTC.

The chain combines TRBV19 with TRBJ2-5; D possibly uses TRBD1 or TRBD2 (5 bases each). Germline CDR1 LNHDA, CDR2 SQIVND (reference sequence). V lost 7 bases, J lost 4 bases, and 16 bases lay in between. CDR3 length: 14 residues. This CDR3 is CASKERGRGETQYF. CDR3 DNA: TGTGCCAGTAAGGAGAGGGGCCGCGGAGAGACCCAGTACTTC.

V gene TRBV6-6 combines with J gene TRBJ1-2, with no clear D. The CDR3 length is 14 residues. Trimming shortened V by 0 bases and J by 3 bases, and 8 bases separated the two germline ends. Germline lookup yields CDR1 MNHNY and CDR2 SVGAGI (reference sequence). The CDR3 protein is CASSYSRADYGYTF. The DNA for the CDR3 is TGTGCCAGCAGTTACTCACGGGCCGACTATGGCTACACCTTC.

This clone was detected only once. The chain joins TRBV30 to TRBJ1-2, with TRBD1 as a possible D gene (5 bases). Germline lookup yields CDR1 GTSNPN and CDR2 SVGIG (reference sequence). The CDR3 totals 11 residues. V was trimmed by 1 base and J by 12 bases, leaving 12 bases between them. The CDR3 DNA reads as TGTGCCTGGAGTGACAGGACGGAGGACACCTTC. Its protein is CAWSDRTEDTF. The full variable domain, its missing parts supplied by reference TRBV30 and TRBJ1-2, is SQTIHQWPATLVQPVGSPLSLECTVEGTSNPNLYWYRQAAGRGLQLLFYSVGIGQISSEVPQNLSASRPQDRQFILSSKKLLLSDSGFYLCAWSDRTEDTFGSGTRLTVV.

The chain recombines TRBV7-9 with TRBJ2-2; D possibly corresponds to TRBD2 (5 bases). CDR1 SEHNR and CDR2 FQNEAQ come from the germline V gene (reference sequence). V lost 5 bases and J 0 bases, leaving 13 bases between the germline ends. CDR3 length: 16 amino acids. The chain's CDR3 is CASSVRGVSNTGELFF. The CDR3 DNA is TGTGCCAGCAGCGTCCGGGGAGTGTCGAACACCGGGGAGCTGTTTTTT.

This clone was detected only a few times. The chain uses TRBV28 and TRBJ2-5, with 10 bases lining up with TRBD2. V trimming: 6 bases; J trimming: 5 bases; junction bases outside the gene matches: 18. The CDR3 runs to 18 residues. Germline V lookup: CDR1 MDHEN, CDR2 SYDVKM. The CDR3 loop is CASSPLVWASGRGETQYF. For the CDR3, the DNA is TGTGCCAGCAGCCCCCTGGTGTGGGCTAGCGGGAGAGGTGAGACCCAGTACTTC.

The chain couples TRBV7-2 to TRBJ2-1, with 7 bases identical to TRBD2. Germline trimming cut 4 bases from V and 0 bases from J; bases unmatched to any gene: 6. The CDR3 extends over 16 amino acids. Germline V lookup: CDR1 SGHTA, CDR2 FQGNSA. In DNA form, the CDR3 reads TGTGCCAGCAGCTACGGGACTACCTCCTCCTACAATGAGCAGTTCTTC. Translation: CASSYGTTSSYNEQFF.

The CDR3 region is CASSLDSSNQPQHF. Written as DNA, the CDR3 is TGCGCCAGCAGCTTGGACAGTAGCAATCAGCCCCAGCATTTT. This chain uses TRBV5-1 with TRBJ1-5; D is undetermined. Trimming took 0 bases from V and 0 from J, leaving 4 bases between them. The V gene's germline CDR1 is SGHRS and CDR2 YFSETQ. The CDR3 length is 14 residues.

The chain links TRBV5-1 to TRBJ2-6, with D possibly TRBD2 on 6 matching bases. The V end was cut by 5 bases, the J end by 0 bases, with 12 bases between. Germline CDR1 is SGHRS and CDR2 is YFSETQ. The CDR3 has 16 amino acids. The CDR3 spells CASSRDFSSGANVLTF. The CDR3 nucleotides are TGCGCCAGCAGTAGGGACTTTAGCTCTGGGGCCAACGTCCTGACTTTC.

CDR3 DNA: TGTGCCAGCAGCCCCGCTGGGGGGGTTAGCTCTGGAAACACCATATATTTT. It specifies CASSPAGGVSSGNTIYF. The chain couples TRBV7-9 to TRBJ1-3; D might be TRBD1 (5 bases). The CDR3 covers 17 residues. CDR1 is SEHNR, CDR2 FQNEAQ, per germline (reference sequence). The V end was cut by 5 bases, the J end by 0 bases, with 17 bases between.

This clone was seen a handful of times. The rearrangement joins TRBV4-1 to TRBJ2-7; tentatively, D is TRBD1 (6 bases). This CDR3 comprises 14 residues. Germline V CDR1 and CDR2: MGHRA, YSYEKL. Trimming pared 4 bases from V and 0 bases from J, leaving 10 bases between. The CDR3, as DNA: TGCGCCAGCAGCCGGACAGTAAGCTCCTACGAGCAGTACTTC. Translation gives CASSRTVSSYEQYF.

V is TRBV15 and J is TRBJ2-3; D perhaps matches TRBD1 (6 bases). Deletions cut 5 bases from V and 2 bases from J, with 14 bases between. Germline V lookup: CDR1 LNHNV, CDR2 YYDKDF (reference sequence). CDR3 length: 15 amino acids. The CDR3 protein is CATSPGDTHTDTQYF. The CDR3 DNA sequence: TGTGCCACCAGCCCCGGGGACACTCACACAGATACGCAGTATTTT. Combining the CDR3 with reference TRBV15 and TRBJ2-3 gives the whole variable domain DAMVIQNPRYQVTQFGKPVTLSCSQTLNHNVMYWYQQKSSQAPKLLFHYYDKDFNNEADTPDNFQSRRPNTSFCFLDIRSPGLGDTAMYLCATSPGDTHTDTQYFGPGTRLTVL.

This chain links TRBV5-1 with TRBJ2-1; 10 bases fit TRBD2. Per the germline V gene, CDR1 is SGHRS and CDR2 is YFSETQ. The V segment lost 5 bases and the J segment 6 bases; nucleotides outside the gene matches: 8. The CDR3 is 15 amino acids. The CDR3, as DNA: TGCGCCAGCAGTAGGTACAGCGGGAGGGGCAATGAGCAGTTCTTC. It codes for CASSRYSGRGNEQFF.

This clone has only one observation. The V gene is TRBV7-3, the J gene TRBJ2-3, with 7 bases matching TRBD1. The CDR3 runs to 15 residues. V gave up 5 bases and J gave up 0 bases; unmatched junction bases: 5. CDR1 is SGHTA and CDR2 is FQGTGA in the germline V gene. Here the CDR3 reads CASSIQGSSTDTQYF. DNA for the CDR3: TGTGCCAGCAGCATACAGGGGTCGAGCACAGATACGCAGTATTTT.

The chain is built from TRBV7-6 and TRBJ2-5; no clear D gene. The germline V gene has CDR1 SGHVS and CDR2 FNYEAQ. CDR3 length: 14 amino acids. V lost 2 bases and J 2 bases, leaving 9 bases between the germline ends. CDR3: CASSLLSKQETQYF. CDR3 sequence (DNA): TGTGCCAGCAGCTTATTATCAAAGCAAGAGACCCAGTACTTC.

J is TRBJ2-7 and V is TRBV6-1; D is undetermined. Trimming stripped 4 bases from V and 4 bases from J, with 5 bases between. Per germline, CDR1 MNHNS and CDR2 SASEGT. The CDR3 consists of 11 residues. CDR3 bases: TGTGCCAGCAGTGCTTATTACGAGCAGTACTTC. It is translated as CASSAYYEQYF.

The chain employs TRBV30 and TRBJ2-3, with 8 nucleotides matching TRBD2. The CDR3 has 16 amino acids. The V and J ends lost 4 bases and 7 bases, in that order; junction bases with no gene match: 16. Germline-derived CDR1 and CDR2 are GTSNPN and SVGIG (reference sequence). CDR3 amino acids: CAWIIWSGRGANTQYF. The CDR3 coding sequence is TGTGCCTGGATAATTTGGAGCGGGAGAGGTGCAAATACGCAGTATTTT.

The V gene is TRBV28, the J gene TRBJ2-1, with D possibly being TRBD2 (5 bases). Germline values: CDR1 MDHEN, CDR2 SYDVKM. The CDR3 spans 16 residues. V lost 10 bases, J lost 4 bases, and 23 bases lay in between. CDR3 nucleotides: TGTGCCACCATCTCAGCGGAGGTGAAACAATACAATGAGCAGTTCTTC. Protein product: CATISAEVKQYNEQFF. The full variable domain, with the rest looked up from reference TRBV28 and TRBJ2-1, is DVKVTQSSRYLVKRTGEKVFLECVQDMDHENMFWYRQDPGLGLRLIYFSYDVKMKEKGDIPEGYSVSREKKERFSLILESASTNQTSMYLCATISAEVKQYNEQFFGPGTRLTVL.

This clone has only one observation. The genes are TRBV2 and TRBJ1-5; D possibly corresponds to TRBD1 (6 bases). The CDR3 is 13 amino acids. Germline V gene lookup returns CDR1 SNHLY and CDR2 FYNNEI. V was pared by 5 bases and J by 2 bases, with 7 bases between. Here the CDR3 DNA reads TGTGCCAGCAGTAACAGGGGCAATCAGCCCCAGCATTTT. It encodes CASSNRGNQPQHF.